The sequence of this T cell receptor beta chain was determined in a study of T cell clonality in common variable immunodeficiency. The study's findings and limits: Compared with controls, CVID subjects had fewer shared TCRbeta clones.

Generated by immunoSEQ multiplex PCR, the TCRdb table keeps only in-frame clones and is missing some. Singletons are absent from the sample, which has tens of thousands of clones. There are a few counts of this clone. The antigen remains unidentified. Coverage ceases 3 residues before the CDR3 finishes, and the germline J gene fills in the end. The V gene's germline CDR1 is MNHNS and CDR2 SASEGT. The CDR3 contains 13 residues. The source material was peripheral blood mononuclear cells. The clonotype comes from a person aged 18 to 75 in good health. This chain links TRBV6-1 with TRBJ1-2; D perhaps matches TRBD1 (5 bases). CDR3 protein: CASSEVGREGYTF. The CDR3 bases that were read are TGTGCCAGCAGTGAAGTCGGCAGGGAAGGC.